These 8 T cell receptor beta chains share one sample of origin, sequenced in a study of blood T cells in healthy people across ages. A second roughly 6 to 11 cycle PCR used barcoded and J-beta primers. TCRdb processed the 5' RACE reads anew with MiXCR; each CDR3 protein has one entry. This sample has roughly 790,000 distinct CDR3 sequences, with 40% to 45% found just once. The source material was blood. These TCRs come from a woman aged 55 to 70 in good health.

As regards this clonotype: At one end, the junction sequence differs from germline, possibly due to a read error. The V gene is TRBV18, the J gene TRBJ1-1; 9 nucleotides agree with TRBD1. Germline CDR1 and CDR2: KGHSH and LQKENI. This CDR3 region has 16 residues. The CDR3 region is CASSLPGQGKNTKAFF. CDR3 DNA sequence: TGTGCCAGCTCACTCCCGGGACAGGGAAAGAACACTAAAGCTTTCTTT.

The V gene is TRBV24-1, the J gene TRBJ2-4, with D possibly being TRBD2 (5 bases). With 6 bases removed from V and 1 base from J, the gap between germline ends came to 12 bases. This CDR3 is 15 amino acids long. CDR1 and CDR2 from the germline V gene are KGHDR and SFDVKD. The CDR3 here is CATSLVGEAKNIQYF. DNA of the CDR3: TGTGCCACCAGTCTAGTGGGAGAGGCCAAAAACATTCAGTACTTC.

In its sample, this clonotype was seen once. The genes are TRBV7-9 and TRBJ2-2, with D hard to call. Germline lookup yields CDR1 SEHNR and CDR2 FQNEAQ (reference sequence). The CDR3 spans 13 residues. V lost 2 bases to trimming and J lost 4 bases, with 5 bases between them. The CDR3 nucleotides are TGTGCCAGCAGCTTAAAACCCACCGGGGAGCTGTTTTTT. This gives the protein CASSLKPTGELFF.

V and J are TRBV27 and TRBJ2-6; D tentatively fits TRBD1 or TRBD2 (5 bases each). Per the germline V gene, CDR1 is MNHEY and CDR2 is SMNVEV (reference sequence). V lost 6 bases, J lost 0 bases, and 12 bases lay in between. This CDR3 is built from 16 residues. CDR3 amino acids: CASSPGTGSGANVLTF. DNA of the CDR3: TGTGCCAGCAGCCCCGGGACGGGCTCTGGGGCCAACGTCCTGACTTTC.

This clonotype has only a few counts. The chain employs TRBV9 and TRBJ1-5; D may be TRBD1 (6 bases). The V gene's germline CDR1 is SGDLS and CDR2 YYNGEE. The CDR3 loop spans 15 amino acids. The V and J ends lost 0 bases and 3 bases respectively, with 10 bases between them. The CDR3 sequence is CASSVGAGANQPQHF. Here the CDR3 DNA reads TGTGCCAGCAGCGTAGGGGCAGGGGCCAATCAGCCCCAGCATTTT.

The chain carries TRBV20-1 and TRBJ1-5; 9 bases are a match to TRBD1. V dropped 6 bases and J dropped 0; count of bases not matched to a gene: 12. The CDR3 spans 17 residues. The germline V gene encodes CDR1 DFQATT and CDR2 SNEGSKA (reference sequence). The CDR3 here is CSASRGQGIYSNQPQHF. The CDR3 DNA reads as TGCAGTGCCTCGAGGGGACAGGGTATTTATAGCAATCAGCCCCAGCATTTT.

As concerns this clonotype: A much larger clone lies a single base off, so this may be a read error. Here the CDR3 DNA reads TGTGCCAGCAGCTATTGGCAGACCGAGAGCACCGGGGAGCCGTTTTTT. It codes for CASSYWQTESTGEPFF. The chain links TRBV5-6 to TRBJ2-2; D perhaps matches TRBD2 (5 bases). Germline V gene data show CDR1 as SGHDT and CDR2 as YYEEEE. The CDR3 extends over 16 amino acids.

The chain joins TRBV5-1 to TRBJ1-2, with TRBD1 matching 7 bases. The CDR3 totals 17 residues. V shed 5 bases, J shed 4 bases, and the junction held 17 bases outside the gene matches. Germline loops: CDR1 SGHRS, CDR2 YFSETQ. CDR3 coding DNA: TGCGCCAGCAGTTTTCTCCAGGGGGGTTTAGCTAGCTATGGCTACACCTTC. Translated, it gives CASSFLQGGLASYGYTF.